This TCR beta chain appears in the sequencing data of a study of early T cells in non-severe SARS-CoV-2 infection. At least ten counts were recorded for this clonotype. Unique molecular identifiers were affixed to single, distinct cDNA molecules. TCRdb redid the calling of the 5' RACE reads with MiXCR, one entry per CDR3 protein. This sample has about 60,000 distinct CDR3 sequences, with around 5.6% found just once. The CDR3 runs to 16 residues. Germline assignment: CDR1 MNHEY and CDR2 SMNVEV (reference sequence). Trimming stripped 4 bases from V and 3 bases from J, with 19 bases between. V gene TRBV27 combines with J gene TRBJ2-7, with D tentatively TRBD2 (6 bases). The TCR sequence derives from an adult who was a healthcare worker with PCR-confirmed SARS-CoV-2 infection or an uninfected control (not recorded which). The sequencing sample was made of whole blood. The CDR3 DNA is TGTGCCAGCAGTTCACTCTTCCGGGACTCCAACTACGAGCAGTACTTC. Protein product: CASSSLFRDSNYEQYF.